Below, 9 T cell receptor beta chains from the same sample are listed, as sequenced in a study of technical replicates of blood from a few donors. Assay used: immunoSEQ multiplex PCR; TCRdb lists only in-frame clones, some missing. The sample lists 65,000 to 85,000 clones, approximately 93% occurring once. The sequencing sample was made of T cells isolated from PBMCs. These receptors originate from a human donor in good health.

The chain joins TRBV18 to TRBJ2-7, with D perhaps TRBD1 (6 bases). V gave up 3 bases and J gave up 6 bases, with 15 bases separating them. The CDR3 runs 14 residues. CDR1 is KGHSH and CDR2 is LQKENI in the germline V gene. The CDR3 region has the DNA TGTGCCAGCTCACCTGACAGGCAAATTTCCGAGCAGTACTTC. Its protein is CASSPDRQISEQYF.

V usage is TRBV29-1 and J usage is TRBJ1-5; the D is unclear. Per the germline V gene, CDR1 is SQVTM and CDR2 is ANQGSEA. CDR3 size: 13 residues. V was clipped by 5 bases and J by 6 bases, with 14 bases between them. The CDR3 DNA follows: TGCAGCGTTCGATATGAGGAGGGTCAGCCCCAGCATTTT. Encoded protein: CSVRYEEGQPQHF. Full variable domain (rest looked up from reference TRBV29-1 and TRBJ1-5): SAVISQKPSRDICQRGTSLTIQCQVDSQVTMMFWYRQQPGQSLTLIATANQGSEATYESGFVIDKFPISRPNLTFSTLTVSNMSPEDSSIYLCSVRYEEGQPQHFGDGTRLSIL.

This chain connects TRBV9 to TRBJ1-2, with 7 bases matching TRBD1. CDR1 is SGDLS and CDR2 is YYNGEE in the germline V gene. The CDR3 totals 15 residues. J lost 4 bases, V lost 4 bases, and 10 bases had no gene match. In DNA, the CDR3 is TGTGCCAGCAGCCCCCTCGACAGGGCTGGCTATGGCTACACCTTC. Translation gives CASSPLDRAGYGYTF.

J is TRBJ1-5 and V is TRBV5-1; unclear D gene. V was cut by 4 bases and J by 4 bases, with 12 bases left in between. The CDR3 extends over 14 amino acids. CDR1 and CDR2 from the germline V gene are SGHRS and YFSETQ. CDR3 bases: TGCGCCAGCAGCCCCTCAGGAGGTAATCAGCCCCAGCATTTT. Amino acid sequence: CASSPSGGNQPQHF.

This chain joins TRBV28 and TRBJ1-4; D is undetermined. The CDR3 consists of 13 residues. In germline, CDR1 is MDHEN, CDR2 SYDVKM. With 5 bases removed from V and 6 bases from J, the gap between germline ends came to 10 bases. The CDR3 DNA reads TGTGCCAGCAGTCGCGCCTCTTATGAAAAACTGTTTTTT. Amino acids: CASSRASYEKLFF.

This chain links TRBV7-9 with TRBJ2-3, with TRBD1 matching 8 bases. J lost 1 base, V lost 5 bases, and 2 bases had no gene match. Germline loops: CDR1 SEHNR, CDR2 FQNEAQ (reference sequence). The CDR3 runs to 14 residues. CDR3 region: CASSLDRGTDTQYF. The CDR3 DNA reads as TGTGCCAGCAGCCTGGACAGGGGCACAGATACGCAGTATTTT.

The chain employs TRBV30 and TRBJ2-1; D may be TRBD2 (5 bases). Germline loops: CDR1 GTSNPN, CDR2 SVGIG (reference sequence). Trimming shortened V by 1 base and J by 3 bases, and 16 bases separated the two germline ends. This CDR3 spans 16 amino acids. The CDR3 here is CAWSGLQPRNYNEQFF. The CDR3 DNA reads TGTGCCTGGAGTGGACTACAGCCGCGTAACTACAATGAGCAGTTCTTC.

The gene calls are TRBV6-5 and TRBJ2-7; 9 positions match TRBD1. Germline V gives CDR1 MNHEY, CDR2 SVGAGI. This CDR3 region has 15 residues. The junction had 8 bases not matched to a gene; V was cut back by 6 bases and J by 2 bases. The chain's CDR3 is CASRWTGEPPYEQYF. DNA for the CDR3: TGTGCCAGCAGATGGACAGGGGAGCCCCCCTACGAGCAGTACTTC.

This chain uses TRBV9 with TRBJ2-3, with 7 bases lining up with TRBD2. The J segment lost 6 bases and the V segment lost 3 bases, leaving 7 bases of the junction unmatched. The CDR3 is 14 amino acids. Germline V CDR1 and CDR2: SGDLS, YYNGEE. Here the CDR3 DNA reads TGTGCCAGCAGCGCGGGGCGGGGGACGGATACGCAGTATTTT. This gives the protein CASSAGRGTDTQYF.